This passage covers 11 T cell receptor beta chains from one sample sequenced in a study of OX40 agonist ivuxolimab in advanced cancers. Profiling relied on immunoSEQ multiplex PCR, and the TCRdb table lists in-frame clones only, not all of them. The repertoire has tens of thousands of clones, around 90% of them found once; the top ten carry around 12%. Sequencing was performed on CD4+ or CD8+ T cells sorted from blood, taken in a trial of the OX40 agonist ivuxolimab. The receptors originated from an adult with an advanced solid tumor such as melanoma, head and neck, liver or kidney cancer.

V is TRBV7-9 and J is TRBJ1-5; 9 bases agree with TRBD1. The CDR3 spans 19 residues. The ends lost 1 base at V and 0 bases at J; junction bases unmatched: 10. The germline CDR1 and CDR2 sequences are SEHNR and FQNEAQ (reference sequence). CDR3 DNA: TGTGCCAGCAGCTTAGTTAGGGGACAGGGACCGGGTAGCAATCAGCCCCAGCATTTT. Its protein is CASSLVRGQGPGSNQPQHF.

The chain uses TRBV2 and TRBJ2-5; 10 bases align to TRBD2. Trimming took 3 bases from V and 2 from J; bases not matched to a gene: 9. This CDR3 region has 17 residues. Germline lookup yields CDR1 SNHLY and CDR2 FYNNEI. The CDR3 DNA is TGTGCCAGCAGTGATGGCGAGCGGGAGGGCTCACAAGAGACCCAGTACTTC. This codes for CASSDGEREGSQETQYF. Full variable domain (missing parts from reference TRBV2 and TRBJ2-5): EPEVTQTPSHQVTQMGQEVILRCVPISNHLYFYWYRQILGQKVEFLVSFYNNEISEKSEIFDDQFSVERPDGSNFTLKIRSTKLEDSAMYFCASSDGEREGSQETQYFGPGTRLLVL.

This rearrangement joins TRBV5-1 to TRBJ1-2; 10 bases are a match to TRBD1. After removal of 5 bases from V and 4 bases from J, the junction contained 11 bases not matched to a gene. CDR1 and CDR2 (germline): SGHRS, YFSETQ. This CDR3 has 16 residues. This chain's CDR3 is CASRSYEGQGSYGYTF. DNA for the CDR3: TGCGCCAGCAGATCCTACGAGGGACAGGGGTCCTATGGCTACACCTTC.

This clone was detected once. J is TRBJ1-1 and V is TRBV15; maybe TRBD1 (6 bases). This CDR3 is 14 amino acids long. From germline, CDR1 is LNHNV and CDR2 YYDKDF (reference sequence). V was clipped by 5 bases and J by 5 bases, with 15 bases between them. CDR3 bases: TGTGCCACCAGCTCGGGCAGGGGTGGGACTGAAGCTTTCTTT. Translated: CATSSGRGGTEAFF.

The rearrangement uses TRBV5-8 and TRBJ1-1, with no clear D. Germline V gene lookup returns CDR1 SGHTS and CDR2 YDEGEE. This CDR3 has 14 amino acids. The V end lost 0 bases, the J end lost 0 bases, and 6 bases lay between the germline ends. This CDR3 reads CASSLVALNTEAFF. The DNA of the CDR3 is TGTGCCAGCAGCTTGGTGGCACTGAACACTGAAGCTTTCTTT.

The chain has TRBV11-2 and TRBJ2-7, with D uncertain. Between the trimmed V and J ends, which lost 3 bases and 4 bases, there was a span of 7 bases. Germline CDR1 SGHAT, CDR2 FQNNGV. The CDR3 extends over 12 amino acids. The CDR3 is CASSFIGYEQYF. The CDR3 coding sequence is TGTGCCAGCAGCTTTATTGGTTACGAGCAGTACTTC.

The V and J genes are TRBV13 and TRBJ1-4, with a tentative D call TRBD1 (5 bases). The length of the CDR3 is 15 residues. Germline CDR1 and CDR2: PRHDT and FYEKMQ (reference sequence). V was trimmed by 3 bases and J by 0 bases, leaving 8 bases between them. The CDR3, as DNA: TGTGCCAGCAGCTTCGGGGCTACAACTAATGAAAAACTGTTTTTT. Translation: CASSFGATTNEKLFF.

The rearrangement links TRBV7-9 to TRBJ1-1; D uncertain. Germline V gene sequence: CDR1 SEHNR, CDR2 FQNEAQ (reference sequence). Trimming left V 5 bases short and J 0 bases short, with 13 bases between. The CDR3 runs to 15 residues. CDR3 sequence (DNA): TGTGCCAGCAGCCTATTCGACGCCATGAACACTGAAGCTTTCTTT. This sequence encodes CASSLFDAMNTEAFF.

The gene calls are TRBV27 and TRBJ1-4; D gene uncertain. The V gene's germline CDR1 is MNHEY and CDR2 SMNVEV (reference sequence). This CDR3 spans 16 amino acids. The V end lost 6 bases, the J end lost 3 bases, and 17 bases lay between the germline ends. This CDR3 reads CASSSLGRGANEKLFF. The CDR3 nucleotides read TGTGCCAGCAGCTCACTTGGTCGGGGTGCTAATGAAAAACTGTTTTTT.

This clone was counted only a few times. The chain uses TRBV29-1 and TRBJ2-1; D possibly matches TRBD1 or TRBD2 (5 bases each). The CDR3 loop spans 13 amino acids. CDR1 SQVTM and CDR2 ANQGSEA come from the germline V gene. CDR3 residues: CTMGVGSYNEQFF. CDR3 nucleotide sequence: TGCACCATGGGGGTAGGCTCCTACAATGAGCAGTTCTTC.

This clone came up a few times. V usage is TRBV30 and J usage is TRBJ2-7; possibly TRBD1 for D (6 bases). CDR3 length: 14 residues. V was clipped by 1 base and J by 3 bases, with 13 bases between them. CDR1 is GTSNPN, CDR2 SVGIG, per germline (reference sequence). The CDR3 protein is CAWSEGVGSYEQYF. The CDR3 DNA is TGTGCCTGGAGTGAGGGGGTGGGCAGCTACGAGCAGTACTTC.